This T cell receptor (beta chain) was found in a study of blood T cells in healthy people across ages. The germline V gene has CDR1 SNHLY and CDR2 FYNNEI. Trimming left V 9 bases short and J 5 bases short, with 19 bases between. The CDR3 has 14 residues. Then a second PCR, running about 6 to 12 cycles, was carried out with a sample-barcoded 5' primer and a J-beta primer mix. TCRdb re-called the 5' RACE reads through MiXCR, storing one row per CDR3 protein. The data show fewer than 1,000,000 distinct CDR3 sequences, about 42% seen once. This clonotype was detected only a few times. Its target is not known. Findings and caveats of the study: Higher diversity and more naive CD4+ cells were features of long-lived donors, compared to aged donors. Naive T cell percentage and TCR beta diversity correlated strongly.

The sequence came from a man of 80 years or more in good health. This chain uses TRBV2 with TRBJ2-5, with D perhaps matching TRBD1 or TRBD2 (5 bases each). Source material: blood. The CDR3 nucleotides read TGTGCCAGTTGGGGGACGGTCATTGGGGAGACCCAGTACTTC. Translated: CASWGTVIGETQYF.